This T cell receptor (beta chain) derives from a study of spatial heterogeneity in lung cancer. Study background: Each unique TCR and UMI combination was seen more than ten times on average in raw reads. Study-wide findings and caveats: Relative to follow-up, resection was when ubiquitous expanded tumor TCRs appeared more in blood.

Each TCR cDNA molecule bore a unique molecular identifier. TCRdb reprocessed the 5' RACE reads via MiXCR and lists one record per CDR3 protein. The data show 30,000 to 45,000 distinct CDR3 sequences, approximately 7.5% seen once. This clonotype was observed many times. Its antigen is not known. The time point: sample taken at primary tumor resection. Sequencing covered unsorted whole RNA taken from tumor, nontumor lung or frozen PBMC. The TCR comes from a male donor with early-stage non-small cell lung cancer. This material consisted of PBMCs, taken at surgery.

The CDR3 region is CATSVSGSTGELFF. The CDR3, as DNA: TGTGCCACCAGTGTTTCAGGGAGCACCGGGGAGCTGTTTTTT. The chain employs TRBV24-1 and TRBJ2-2, with D possibly called TRBD1 or TRBD2 (5 bases each). Per the germline V gene, CDR1 is KGHDR and CDR2 is SFDVKD. V was pared by 5 bases and J by 4 bases, with 10 bases between. CDR3 length: 14 residues.